This TCR beta chain comes out of a study of cytomegalovirus exposure and HLA in healthy donors (dated 2017 in TCRdb). For context, the study as a whole: An earlier analysis of 587 of the donors reported about 250 Gb of sequence data and 117 million unique TCR beta sequences from approximately 180 million T cells. An early release that covered some 630 HLA-typed donors contained around 330 gigabases of sequencing data and 75 million to 100 million unique TCR sequences. Of the roughly 400 genotyped donors, less than 85% were placed in the genetic ancestry cluster associated with self-reported Caucasian donors. The study aimed to test whether cataloging public T cell receptors could reveal signatures of past pathogen exposure. The study profiled the T cell repertoires of around 700 subjects by immunosequencing and related them to cytomegalovirus serostatus. In addition to the first cohort of roughly 700 subjects, a separate validation cohort of 120 different subjects was used. To predict cytomegalovirus infection status, the study brought together high-throughput TCR immunosequencing, statistical association of individual TCRs with disease status, and machine learning. A later analysis re-examined previously published TCR beta repertoires from several hundred donors and added high-resolution HLA genotyping to investigate patterns of TCR occurrence. Rather than using new phenotypic data, the later analysis identified candidate immune exposures from TCR beta sequences and from how often those sequences occurred across donors. An earlier analysis of around 580 of the donors used high-throughput TCR beta sequencing to judge whether each TCR beta V gene segment behaved as functional or pseudogenic. Donor age, sex, ethnicity and CMV serostatus were collected together with the repertoire data. Genome-wide SNP genotypes for about 65% of the 666 donors were used in a later genetic analysis, which treated that subset as a discovery cohort. All discovery cohort repertoires had been generated on a single sequencing platform. HLA typing included class I and class II loci at four-digit resolution. Typing coverage differed by locus: A, B, C, DRB1 and DQB1 were typed in roughly 620-640 donors, DQA1 in about 560, DPA1 in 600 to 610, and DPB1 in just under 490. Four to six DR-DQ haplotypes were handled as single units for association and clustering, since linkage in the cohort was strong. Across some 400 genotyped donors of the cohort, an average of approximately 240,000 unique TCR beta nucleotide sequences per donor were sequenced, and roughly 20% of those sequences were non-productive. Broad study findings and their caveats: A later analysis found that TCR association rates varied across HLA loci, with DRB1 alleles showing the most associated TCRs and HLA-C alleles the fewest. In this cohort, only TCR beta chains were sequenced, and detectable features were limited by the absence of alpha or paired-chain data. The study listed 150 to 200 TCR beta chains as associated with cytomegalovirus. A group of highly shared sequence variants was considered likely to be a technical artifact of the sequencing pipeline. A later genetic analysis associated a missense DCLRE1C variant with V-gene and J-gene trimming of TCR beta chains, and an independent cohort replicated the association. Broadly in line with IMGT annotations, most TCR beta V segments showed up in productive rearrangements about 87% or about 30% of the time in an earlier analysis of approximately 640 of the donors. Several of the top co-occurrence clusters appeared to be linked to parvovirus B19, influenza, CMV and Epstein-Barr virus, according to a later analysis. Over 15 rarely observed V segments, including chromosome 9 orphons, were excluded from the earlier analysis of almost 600 of the donors because counts were too low. Sequencing depth was assumed to be roughly uniform across donors in the presence/absence analyses, though that assumption may not hold. Because HLA typing was unavailable for some donors at each locus, only the typed subset was used in association tests. Correlated functional status among segregating V segments might be attributable to linkage disequilibrium, but an unknown experimental factor could not be ruled out. For the cohort, immune exposure information was limited to CMV serostatus. When HLA alleles, especially DR and DQ, strongly co-occurred, TCR associations were difficult to assign to individual alleles. At a false discovery rate of 0.05, a later analysis linked roughly 17,000 TCR beta sequences to specific HLA alleles. Most TCR sequences were observed very rarely across donors, whereas some public TCRs were present in many individuals. It was suggested by the authors that the approach could potentially be generalized to other disease states and immunological phenotypes. In a later analysis, most CMV-associated TCR beta chains were found to appear HLA-restricted, with HLA associations seemingly driven largely by CMV exposure. Compared with equally common non-associated chains, HLA-associated TCR beta chains in a later analysis were more clonally expanded and had lower generation probabilities. The classifier was reported to diagnose cytomegalovirus status with high specificity and sensitivity in both the original cohort and the validation cohort. A further reported finding was that TCR beta sequences accurately predicted the HLA-A and HLA-B alleles for most subjects in the first cohort. Compared with the roughly 670-donor mean, donors in an Asian-associated ancestry cluster had fewer N-insertions in productive TCRs, according to a later genetic analysis. A few of the identified cytomegalovirus-associated TCR beta chains were confirmed in vitro to be specific for cytomegalovirus antigens. Some IMGT-functional V segments, including TRBV6-2 and TRBV6-3, could not be distinguished by the 87-base-pair reads and were therefore excluded.

Libraries came from the immunoSEQ multiplex PCR assay. For the multiplex PCR, a mixture combining 60 forward primers for TCR Vbeta segments and 13 reverse primers for TCR Jbeta segments was used. The CDR3 region of rearranged TCR beta genes was amplified from genomic DNA with a multiplex PCR assay. Amplified TCR beta libraries were sequenced as 87-base-pair reads on the Illumina HiSeq System. The paper's data handling went like this. Across the 666 repertoires, a later analysis counted tens of millions of unique TCR beta chains, roughly 11 million of which were shared by at least two donors. To remove PCR and sequencing errors, raw reads were error-corrected and collapsed into unique sequences using a nearest-neighbor algorithm that merged closely related sequences. CDR3 sequences were aligned to IMGT reference sequences to assign V, D and J gene segments. For a sequence to be retained, at least a six-nucleotide match to both a V gene segment and a J gene segment was required. Rearrangements were classified as productive when the CDR3 lacked stop codons and remained in frame with V and J, and all other rearrangements were classified as non-productive. Following IMGT convention, CDR3 was defined as the stretch from the second conserved V-encoded cysteine up to the conserved J-encoded phenylalanine. Sequences without an unambiguous match to a single V gene segment were excluded from the earlier analysis of almost 600 of the donors. An earlier analysis of fewer than 750 of the donors called V segments functional above 56.7% productive rearrangements and segregating when the between-donor standard deviation exceeded 5%. A statistical classification framework was built to diagnose cytomegalovirus status from the catalog of TCR beta chain sequences. A later analysis assigned V and J genes by comparing TCR nucleotide sequences with IMGT/GENE-DB human TR gene sequences. A later analysis assigned CDR3 sequences and most-parsimonious VDJ recombination scenarios with the TCRdist pipeline. In a later analysis, each TCR beta chain was defined by its CDR3 amino acid sequence together with its V-gene family, and reads lacking a unique V-gene family were excluded. A later analysis removed 592 highly shared, low-generation-probability nucleotide sequences to deal with suspected cross-contamination and a sequencing artifact. For each public chain, a later analysis derived a clonal expansion index from normalized ranks of inferred template counts within each repertoire. A later analysis computed generation probabilities with a VDJ recombination model fitted to out-of-frame rearrangements, and checked the results against IGoR. Hypergeometric tests were used in a later analysis to score TCR-TCR, TCR-HLA and TCR-CMV co-occurrence, with a repertoire-size bias correction applied to the TCR pairs. A later analysis estimated false discovery rates by permuting HLA or CMV assignments 20 times. In a later analysis, co-occurring TCRs were grouped with DBSCAN, and TCRdist sequence similarity was added when clustering was performed within HLA-allele-positive subsets. Co-occurrence clustering excluded repertoires with fewer than 30,000 or more than 120,000 public chains, plus five with anomalous nucleotide sharing. TCRdb holds this immuneACCESS table with in-frame rearrangements only. Some clones are missing; in checked studies, unresolved V genes explain under half, and the rest has no known cause. Clonal size and the V and J genes are those of that table, whereas D and trimming came from the DNA. This sample has nearly 110,000 clones in its table, and over 75% of those were observed once. The ten largest clones add up to approximately 2.1% of the sample.

The cohort consisted of some 670 healthy bone marrow donors. Cohort members were all nominally healthy when sampled, although unrecorded immune exposures were likely present. The donor was CMV seronegative and belonged to the group of 352 seronegative cohort members. Each donor provided a peripheral blood sample, and peripheral blood mononuclear cells were used for TCR beta sequencing. The Qiagen DNeasy Blood Extraction Kit was used to extract genomic DNA from the blood cell samples. Taken from the germline V gene (reference sequence), the CDR1 and CDR2 loops are GTSNPN and SVGIG. From the cysteine through the phenylalanine, the CDR3 covers 14 amino acids. The retained sequence is limited to the CDR3, 42 bases, with the frame set at the first base. The germline ends are 9 bases apart after V is trimmed by 3 bases and J by 0 bases. Notes on this clone: Its antigen is unknown. No qualities accompany the bases; no much larger clone lies one base away.

The sequence is built from TRBV30 and TRBJ2-1; the D region possibly corresponds to TRBD2 (5 bases align). The material sequenced was PBMCs. The sequence came from a man aged 30 to 39 in good health and CMV-seronegative. This receptor carries the CDR3 CAWRSGYSYNEQFF. The bases read TGTGCCTGGAGGAGCGGCTACTCCTACAATGAGCAGTTCTTC.